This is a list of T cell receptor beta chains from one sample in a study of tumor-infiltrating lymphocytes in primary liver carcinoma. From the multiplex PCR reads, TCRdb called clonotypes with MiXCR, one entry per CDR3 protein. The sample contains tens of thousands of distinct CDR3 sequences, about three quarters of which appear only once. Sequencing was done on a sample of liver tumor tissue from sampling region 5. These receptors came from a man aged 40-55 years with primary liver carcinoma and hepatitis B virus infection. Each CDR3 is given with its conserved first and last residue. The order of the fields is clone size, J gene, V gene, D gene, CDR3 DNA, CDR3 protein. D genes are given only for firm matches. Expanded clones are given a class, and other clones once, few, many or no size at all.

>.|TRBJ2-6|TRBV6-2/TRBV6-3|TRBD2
TGTGCCAGCACCCCCAGGAGACGTGGGTCTAGCGGCGCGTCTGGGTCCAACGTCCTGACTTTC
CASTPRRRGSSGASGSNVLTF
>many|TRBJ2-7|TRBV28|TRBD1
TGTGCCAGCAGAGGGGACAGGGTATACGAGCAGTACTTC
CASRGDRVYEQYF
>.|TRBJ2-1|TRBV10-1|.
TGCGCCAGCAGTGGGAAGTGGGGTTCCTACAATGAGCTGTTCTTC
CASSGKWGSYNELFF
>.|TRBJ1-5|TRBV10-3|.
TGTGCCGTCAGTGAGTCGTCGAACAGTCAGCCCCAGCATTTT
CAVSESSNSQPQHF
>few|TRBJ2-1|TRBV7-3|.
TGTGCCAGCAGCCCCCGCCGGGGCCCCGTTGGCAATGAGCAGTTCTTC
CASSPRRGPVGNEQFF
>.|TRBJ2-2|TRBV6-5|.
TGTGCCAGCAGTTACCCATTGGACGGCACCGGGGAGTTGTTTTTT
CASSYPLDGTGELFF
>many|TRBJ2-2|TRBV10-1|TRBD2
TGCGCCAGCAGTGGAGGACTAGCAGGCCTCGTGAGGGGGGAGCTGTTTTTT
CASSGGLAGLVRGELFF
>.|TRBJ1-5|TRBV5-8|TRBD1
TGTGCCAGCAGTTCTGACAGGGGTCAGTCCCAGCATTTT
CASSSDRGQSQHF
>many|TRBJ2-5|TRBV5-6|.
TGTGCCAGCAGGTTGGAGGGGTCAGGTCTTGGGACCCAGTACTTC
CASRLEGSGLGTQYF
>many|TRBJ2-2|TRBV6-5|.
TGTGCCAGCAGAGCCAATGAAGGTCGGGGGGAGCTGTTTTTT
CASRANEGRGELFF
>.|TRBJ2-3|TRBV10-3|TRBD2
TGTACCATAGCGGGAGGCGAGGGGGATACGCAGTATTTT
CTIAGGEGDTQYF
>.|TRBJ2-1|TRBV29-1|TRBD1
TGCAGCGCTGACGGGACAGGGAGTATGGATGAGCAGTTCTTC
CSADGTGSMDEQFF
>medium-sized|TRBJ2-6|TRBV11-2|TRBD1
TGTGCCAGCAGCCGACGGACAGGGTTTGTGTCTGGGGCCAACGTCCTGACTTTC
CASSRRTGFVSGANVLTF
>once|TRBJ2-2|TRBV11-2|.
TGTGACAGTAGCTTAGTTCGGACGTACCCAGGGACCGGGGAGCTGTTCTTT
CDSSLVRTYPGTGELFF
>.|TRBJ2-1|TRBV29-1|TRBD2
TGCAGCGTTGAAGCAGGGACTAGCGGGCCCCTCGGGACGAATAAGCAATTCTTC
CSVEAGTSGPLGTNKQFF
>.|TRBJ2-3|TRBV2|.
TGTGCCAGCAGTTCAGGAGAATCCACAGATACACAGTATTTT
CASSSGESTDTQYF
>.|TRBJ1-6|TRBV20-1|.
TGCAGTGCTGGTCGGGACATTTATTCACCCCTCCACTTT
CSAGRDIYSPLHF
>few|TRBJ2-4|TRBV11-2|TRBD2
TGTGCCAGCAGCTTAGGAAAACTAGCGGAGCAAACCAAAAACATTCAGTACTTC
CASSLGKLAEQTKNIQYF
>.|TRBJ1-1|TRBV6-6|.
TGTGCCAGCGGGTCGGGGGTAGTGGCGCCCATTGAAGCTTTCTTT
CASGSGVVAPIEAFF
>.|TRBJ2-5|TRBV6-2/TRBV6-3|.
TGTGCCAGCAGGAAGTGGGCAGGAGAGATCCAGTACTTC
CASRKWAGEIQYF
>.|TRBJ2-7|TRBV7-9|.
TGTGCCAGCAGCTACAATTTCGTGGTCATCTACGAGCAGTACTTC
CASSYNFVVIYEQYF
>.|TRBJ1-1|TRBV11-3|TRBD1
TGTGCCAGTAGCTTAACAGGGGGGACTGAAGCTATCTTT
CASSLTGGTEAIF
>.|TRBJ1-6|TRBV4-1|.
TGCGCCAGCAGCCAAGAGCTGGGCAGCTATAATTCACCCCTCCACTTT
CASSQELGSYNSPLHF
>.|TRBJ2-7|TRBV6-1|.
TGTGCCAGTAGTGAAGCGCTCGGCAAGCAGTACTTC
CASSEALGKQYF
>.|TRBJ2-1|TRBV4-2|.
TGTGCCAGCACCCAAGATGTTAACACCGTGGATGAGCAGTCCTTC
CASTQDVNTVDEQSF
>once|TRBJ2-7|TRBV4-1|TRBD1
TGCACCATCAGCCAAGGGACAGTGAGCTACGAGCAGTACTTC
CTISQGTVSYEQYF
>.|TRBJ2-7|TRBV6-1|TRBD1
TGTGCCTGCAGTGAAGCGCCGGGACAGGGCTATGATCAGTACTTC
CACSEAPGQGYDQYF
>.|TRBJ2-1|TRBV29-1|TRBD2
TGCAGCGTTGAAGGGGGGGCTAGCGGGAGGTACAATAAGCAGTTCTTT
CSVEGGASGRYNKQFF
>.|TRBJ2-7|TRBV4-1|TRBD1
TGCGCCAGCAGCCAACGCGAGGGTGGGACAGGGTTCTACGAGCGGTACTTC
CASSQREGGTGFYERYF
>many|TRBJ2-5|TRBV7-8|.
TGTGCCAGCAGCTTGGTGGTGCGGTCCCAAGAGACCCAGTACTTC
CASSLVVRSQETQYF
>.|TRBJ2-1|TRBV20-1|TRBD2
TGCAGTGCCCTCACCGGGAGGGCAAACAATGAGCAGTTCTTC
CSALTGRANNEQFF
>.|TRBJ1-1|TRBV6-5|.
TGTGCCAGGAGCACACGGGGTGCTGAAGCTTTCTTT
CARSTRGAEAFF
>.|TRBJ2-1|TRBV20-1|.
TGCAGTGCTAGAGAAAGCCACGGGGACGAGCAGTTCTTC
CSARESHGDEQFF
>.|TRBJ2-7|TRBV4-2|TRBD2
TGTGCCATTACTGGACTAGCGGGAGTTTATAATTCCTGCGAGCAGTACTTC
CAITGLAGVYNSCEQYF
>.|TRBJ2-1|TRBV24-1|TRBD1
TGTGTCACAGGGGGCGTTGTGCAGTTCTTC
CVTGGVVQFF
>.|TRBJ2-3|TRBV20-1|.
TGCAGTGGAGGCGCCCCCAACACAGATACGCAGTATTTT
CSGGAPNTDTQYF